A single sample is the source of the 25 T cell receptor beta chains below, sequenced in a study of T cell responses to AZD1222 COVID-19 vaccine. Here immunoSEQ multiplex PCR was the method, and the copy in TCRdb shows in-frame clones only, minus some. The data show 120,000 or so clones, with about 94% seen just once and about 3.1% held by the top ten. The source was peripheral blood, collected 28 days after the second AZD1222 dose. These receptors were obtained from an adult who received the AZD1222 COVID-19 vaccine.

This rearrangement joins TRBV4-1 to TRBJ2-7; D possibly corresponds to TRBD1 (5 bases). The CDR3 length is 17 residues. V was clipped by 0 bases and J by 0 bases, with 15 bases between them. The V gene's germline CDR1 is MGHRA and CDR2 YSYEKL. Here the CDR3 DNA reads TGCGCCAGCAGCCAAGATTCAGGACACCTCCGCTCCTACGAGCAGTACTTC. Residues: CASSQDSGHLRSYEQYF.

The chain employs TRBV4-1 and TRBJ1-5; no definite D call. Germline V gives CDR1 MGHRA, CDR2 YSYEKL. The CDR3 totals 13 residues. With 0 bases removed from V and 4 bases from J, the gap between germline ends came to 4 bases. The CDR3 loop reads CASSQDGNQPQHF. The CDR3 coding sequence is TGCGCCAGCAGCCAAGATGGGAATCAGCCCCAGCATTTT.

The V gene is TRBV19, the J gene TRBJ1-5; 9 positions agree with TRBD1. V gave up 5 bases and J gave up 3 bases; unmatched junction bases: 5. CDR3 size: 15 residues. Per the germline V gene, CDR1 is LNHDA and CDR2 is SQIVND (reference sequence). As DNA, the CDR3 is TGTGCCAGTAGTGAACAGGGGGCGCACAATCAGCCCCAGCATTTT. It yields the protein CASSEQGAHNQPQHF.

The rearrangement links TRBV15 to TRBJ1-2; D is unclear. The CDR3 spans 13 residues. With 5 bases removed from V and 3 bases from J, the gap between germline ends came to 10 bases. CDR1 is LNHNV and CDR2 is YYDKDF in the germline V gene (reference sequence). CDR3 coding DNA: TGTGCCACCAGCCCTAGGGAGGACTATGGCTACACCTTC. This gives the protein CATSPREDYGYTF.

The chain couples TRBV10-3 to TRBJ2-7; D perhaps matches TRBD1 (6 bases). Trimming shortened V by 3 bases and J by 11 bases, and 26 bases separated the two germline ends. The CDR3 spans 16 residues. From germline, CDR1 is ENHRY and CDR2 SYGVKD. The DNA for the CDR3 is TGTGCCATCAGTGACCTTGCTCTAGGGACAAGTTACCCTGAGTACTTC. Protein product: CAISDLALGTSYPEYF.

The rearrangement links TRBV7-9 to TRBJ1-5; unclear D gene. The CDR3 loop spans 12 amino acids. V lost 1 base and J 6 bases, leaving 4 bases between the germline ends. From germline, CDR1 is SEHNR and CDR2 FQNEAQ (reference sequence). CDR3 sequence reads: CASSLEAQPQHF. CDR3 nucleotide sequence: TGTGCCAGCAGCTTAGAGGCTCAGCCCCAGCATTTT.

CDR3 region: CSASEVAGVGEQFF. The CDR3 nucleotides read TGCAGTGCTAGTGAGGTAGCGGGAGTGGGTGAGCAGTTCTTC. V is TRBV20-1 and J is TRBJ2-1; 9 nucleotides align to TRBD2. Germline CDR1 is DFQATT and CDR2 is SNEGSKA (reference sequence). V shed 3 bases, J shed 9 bases, and the junction held 9 bases outside the gene matches. The CDR3 is 14 residues long.

As DNA, the CDR3 is TGTGCCAGCAGCTTAGCGGGGGGGCGAGAGACCCAGTACTTC. It specifies CASSLAGGRETQYF. V is TRBV7-2 and J is TRBJ2-5, with a weak D call TRBD2 (7 bases). The CDR3 covers 14 residues. V was shortened by 0 bases and J by 4 bases, with 9 bases between the two germline ends. In germline, CDR1 is SGHTA, CDR2 FQGNSA.

In DNA form, the CDR3 reads TGTGCCAGCAGCCTCCAGACTGTGTCACTAGCAACTAATGAAAAACTGTTTTTT. It yields the protein CASSLQTVSLATNEKLFF. V and J are TRBV14 and TRBJ1-4; D uncertain. From germline, CDR1 is SGHDN and CDR2 FVKESK. V shed 4 bases and J shed 0 bases, with 18 bases lying between them. The CDR3 is 18 amino acids.

A remark on this clone: Other DNA sequences in this specimen translate into the identical CDR3. The V gene is TRBV5-4, the J gene TRBJ1-1; D remains unclear. Germline CDR1 is SGHNT and CDR2 is YYREEE (reference sequence). The V end was cut by 1 base, the J end by 0 bases, with 1 base between. This CDR3 has 12 residues. This CDR3 reads CASSLLNTEAFF. CDR3 DNA: TGTGCCAGCAGCTTGCTGAACACTGAAGCTTTCTTT.

The CDR3: CASSLLLARTDTQYF. In DNA, the CDR3 is TGCGCCAGCAGCTTGTTGCTAGCGAGAACAGATACGCAGTATTTT. V is TRBV5-1 and J is TRBJ2-3; a possible D gene is TRBD2 (6 bases). The V and J ends lost 1 base and 3 bases respectively, with 12 bases between them. The V gene's germline CDR1 is SGHRS and CDR2 YFSETQ. The CDR3 covers 15 residues.

CDR3 DNA: TGCGCCAGCAGCGCCGACAGGGGTTATGGCTACACCTTC. This encodes CASSADRGYGYTF. The genes are TRBV5-1 and TRBJ1-2; TRBD1 matches 8 bases. Germline V gene lookup returns CDR1 SGHRS and CDR2 YFSETQ. V shed 4 bases and J 5 bases; nucleotides not matched to a gene: 4. The CDR3 spans 13 residues.

This clone was seen a single time. J is TRBJ2-3 and V is TRBV6-5; D tentatively fits TRBD1 or TRBD2 (5 bases each). V was pared by 7 bases and J by 3 bases, with 14 bases between. Per the germline V gene, CDR1 is MNHEY and CDR2 is SVGAGI. The CDR3 spans 14 residues. Here the CDR3 reads CASTPSGRTDTQYF. The CDR3 DNA follows: TGTGCCAGCACCCCTTCGGGGCGGACAGATACGCAGTATTTT.

This chain uses TRBV2 with TRBJ1-3; D unresolved. The germline V gene has CDR1 SNHLY and CDR2 FYNNEI. This CDR3 contains 19 residues. Trimming removed 6 bases at V and 1 base at J, with 25 bases between. CDR3 nucleotides: TGTGCCAGCAGCCGTCGGTTGCCTGAATTAATCGTATCTGGAAACACCATATATTTT. It codes for CASSRRLPELIVSGNTIYF.

The chain carries TRBV19 and TRBJ1-6, with D perhaps matching TRBD1 (6 bases). The CDR3 has 13 residues. Trimming shortened V by 8 bases and J by 6 bases, and 11 bases separated the two germline ends. CDR1 is LNHDA and CDR2 is SQIVND in the germline V gene (reference sequence). The CDR3 loop reads CASRTDFNSPLHF. CDR3 DNA sequence: TGTGCCAGTCGGACAGACTTTAATTCACCCCTCCACTTT.

This clone turned up a few times. The chain recombines TRBV5-4 with TRBJ1-6; TRBD1 agrees at 8 bases. V shed 4 bases and J 8 bases; nucleotides not matched to a gene: 11. Looked up from germline, CDR1 is SGHNT and CDR2 is YYREEE (reference sequence). This CDR3 is 16 amino acids long. CDR3 sequence (DNA): TGTGCCAGCAGCCTTGGGGCAGGGGGCTGGGATTCACCCCTCCACTTT. Protein: CASSLGAGGWDSPLHF.

V is TRBV5-1 and J is TRBJ2-1, with a tentative D call TRBD2 (5 bases). There are 14 residues in the CDR3. Germline-derived CDR1 and CDR2 are SGHRS and YFSETQ. V was clipped by 0 bases and J by 9 bases, with 13 bases between them. CDR3 nucleotides: TGCGCCAGCAGCTTGGTAGCCGGGAATGGTGAGCAGTTCTTC. Its translation: CASSLVAGNGEQFF.

The chain has TRBV7-9 and TRBJ1-1; no clear D gene. Trimming cost V 5 bases and J 1 base, with 11 bases left between them. From germline, CDR1 is SEHNR and CDR2 FQNEAQ (reference sequence). The CDR3 runs 14 residues. The CDR3 nucleotides are TGTGCCAGCAGCCTATTCCAAGGGAACACTGAAGCTTTCTTT. Translated, it gives CASSLFQGNTEAFF.

This sequence joins TRBV4-1 and TRBJ2-5; D is unclear. This CDR3 has 12 residues. CDR1 is MGHRA, CDR2 YSYEKL, per germline. The V end lost 0 bases, the J end lost 5 bases, and 4 bases lay between the germline ends. The CDR3 coding sequence is TGCGCCAGCAGCCAAGACAGGGAGACCCAGTACTTC. Translation: CASSQDRETQYF.

Only one count was recorded for this clone. V usage is TRBV25-1 and J usage is TRBJ1-2; D unresolved. The CDR3 length is 13 residues. The V and J ends lost 1 base and 8 bases respectively, with 11 bases between them. Germline V gene sequence: CDR1 MGHDK, CDR2 SYGVNS. CDR3 residues: CASSESSLRGYTF. For the CDR3, the DNA is TGTGCCAGCAGTGAATCGTCCCTTCGGGGCTACACCTTC.

The CDR3 nucleotides are TGTGCCAGCACCATACGTGTAGAAACTGAAGCTTTCTTT. Protein sequence: CASTIRVETEAFF. The rearrangement links TRBV12-3 or TRBV12-4 to TRBJ1-1; D unclear. This CDR3 comprises 13 residues. V was clipped by 7 bases and J by 5 bases, with 14 bases between them.

J is TRBJ1-6 and V is TRBV6-1; D gene uncertain. With 0 bases removed from V and 7 bases from J, the gap between germline ends came to 13 bases. Germline loops: CDR1 MNHNS, CDR2 SASEGT. The CDR3 is 16 residues long. The CDR3 sequence: CASSEAPNMGNSPLHF. Here the CDR3 DNA reads TGTGCCAGCAGTGAAGCTCCCAACATGGGAAATTCACCCCTCCACTTT.

J is TRBJ2-7 and V is TRBV28; 8 nucleotides match TRBD2. With V trimmed by 7 bases and J by 4 bases, 9 bases remained unmatched. Germline assignment: CDR1 MDHEN and CDR2 SYDVKM. The CDR3 totals 14 residues. This CDR3 reads CASIRGGSGYEQYF. The CDR3 DNA is TGTGCCAGCATCCGGGGGGGTAGCGGATACGAGCAGTACTTC.

V and J are TRBV21-1 and TRBJ2-7; the D call of TRBD2 is as the table states it, not checked on the DNA. TRBV21-1 is classified as a pseudogene. CDR3 length: 17 residues. The chain's CDR3 is CASSGRTSGIVSYEQYF. The CDR3 nucleotides are TGTGCCAGCAGCGGCCGGACTAGCGGGATTGTCTCCTACGAGCAGTACTTC.

The rearrangement links TRBV13 to TRBJ2-5, with a weak D call TRBD2 (6 bases). Trimming took 5 bases from V and 4 from J, leaving 17 bases between them. The germline V gene has CDR1 PRHDT and CDR2 FYEKMQ (reference sequence). This CDR3 has 15 amino acids. The CDR3 nucleotides are TGTGCCAGCAGCAACCGAAAGGGACTTATAGAGACCCAGTACTTC. It codes for CASSNRKGLIETQYF.